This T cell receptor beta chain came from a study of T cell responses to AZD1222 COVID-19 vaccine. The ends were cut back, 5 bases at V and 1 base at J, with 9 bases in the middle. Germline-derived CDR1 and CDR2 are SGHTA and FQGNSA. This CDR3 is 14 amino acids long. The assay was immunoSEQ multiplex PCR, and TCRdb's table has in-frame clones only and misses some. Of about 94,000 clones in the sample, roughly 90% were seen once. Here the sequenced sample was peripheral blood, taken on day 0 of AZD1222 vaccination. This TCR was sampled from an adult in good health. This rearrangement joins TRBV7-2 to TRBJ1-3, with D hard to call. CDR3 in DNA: TGTGCCAGCAGCCTGACACGTTCTGGAAACACCATATATTTT. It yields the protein CASSLTRSGNTIYF.